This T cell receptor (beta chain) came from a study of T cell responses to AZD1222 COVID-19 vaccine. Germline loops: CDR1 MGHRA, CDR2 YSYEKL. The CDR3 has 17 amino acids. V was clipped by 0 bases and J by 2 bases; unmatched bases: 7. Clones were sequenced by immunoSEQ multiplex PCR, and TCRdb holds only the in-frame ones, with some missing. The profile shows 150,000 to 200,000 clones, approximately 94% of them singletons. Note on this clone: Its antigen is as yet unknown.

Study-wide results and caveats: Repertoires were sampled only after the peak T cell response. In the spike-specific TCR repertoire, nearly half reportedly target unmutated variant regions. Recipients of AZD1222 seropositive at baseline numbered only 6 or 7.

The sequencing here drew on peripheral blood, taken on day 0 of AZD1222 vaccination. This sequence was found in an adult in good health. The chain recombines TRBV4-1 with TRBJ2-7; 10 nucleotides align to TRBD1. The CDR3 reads CASSQDLSGTGAYEQYF. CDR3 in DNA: TGCGCCAGCAGCCAAGATCTTTCCGGGACAGGGGCCTACGAGCAGTACTTC.